Sequencing of this TCR beta chain was carried out in a study of CD8 T cells in Susac syndrome (dated by TCRdb to about 2019). For the wider study: The study used repertoire sequencing to test whether antigen drove CD8+ T cell activation and differentiation in Susac syndrome. CD8+ T cell repertoire clonality was compared between some 12 healthy donors, approximately 14 Susac syndrome patients and approximately 16 multiple sclerosis patients. What the authors observed across the whole study: The number of individuals in the TCR sequencing and HLA analysis was recognized as being relatively small.

A word on this clonotype: The target of this receptor is not known. No base quality information exists; no much larger clone differs at one position.

High-throughput TCR beta sequencing profiled peripheral blood CD8+ and CD4+ T cells from healthy donors, Susac syndrome patients and multiple sclerosis patients. Multiple sclerosis controls were treatment-naive patients with stable or active relapsing-remitting disease fulfilling revised McDonald criteria. Bulk CD8+ and CD4+ T cells were purified by magnetic negative isolation, while CD8+ TEMRA cells were enriched using FACS. Blood was drawn into EDTA tubes, processed within 24 hours, and PBMCs were isolated by density gradient centrifugation. PBMCs intended for TCR sequencing were frozen in liquid nitrogen and were later thawed in a 37 degrees C water bath. Purity of sorted or isolated CD4+, CD8+ and CD8+ TEMRA cells was at least 90%. Measured from the cysteine to the phenylalanine, the CDR3 is 14 residues long. The entry retains the CDR3 DNA only, 42 bases that are in frame from base 1. CDR1 MNHEY and CDR2 SMNVEV are derived from the germline V gene (reference sequence). Germline trimming: 8 bases from V, 4 bases from J; junction bases outside gene matches: 9.

RNA was extracted using the RNeasy kit, and about 0.45 to 1 microgram was reverse transcribed with random hexamers. TCR beta CDR3 regions were amplified with the immunoSEQ multiplex PCR assay covering 54 Vbeta and 13 Jbeta segments. PCR amplification bias was corrected by using a synthetic template baseline for primer optimization and computational correction. The authors' pipeline ran thus. Reads were annotated to V, D and J genes per IMGT and analyzed with immunoSEQ Analyzer, keeping only productive sequences. To calculate clonality, Shannon entropy was normalized by log2 of the number of productive unique sequences and then subtracted from one. For each patient and control, public and private clones were evaluated among the 100 most prevalent clones. Clones were defined as Susac-specific if absent from the healthy and MS cohorts, from 1052 published viral clones and from other ImmuneACCESS disease sequences. TCRdb trimmed the raw reads at Q25, called clones with MiXCR and kept productive beta chains. One record per CDR3 amino acid sequence lists the most common genes and DNA. The V and J calls and clone size are TCRdb's, not the authors'. The table for this sample lists hundreds of thousands of distinct CDR3 sequences; roughly 90% of them were counted only once. Together, the top ten hold 0.18% of the sample.

Sequenced sample: CD8+ T cells from PBMCs. This clonotype was sampled from a human donor with multiple sclerosis. Recombination joined TRBV27 with TRBJ2-5; a stretch of 8 junction bases matches TRBD2. The DNA sequence is given as TGTGCCAGCCACTATAGCGGGGAGGCAGAGACCCAGTACTTC. Translated, it gives CASHYSGEAETQYF.